The 3 T cell receptor beta chains in this list originate from one sample, sequenced in a study of spatial heterogeneity in lung cancer. Sample time point: blood at routine non-recurrence follow-up after resection. TCRdb processed the 5' RACE reads anew with MiXCR; each CDR3 protein has one entry. The sample consists of around 44,000 distinct CDR3 sequences, roughly a tenth of them appearing once. Specimen: PBMCs, collected at follow-up. The source is a female donor with early-stage non-small cell lung cancer.

The sample holds many counts of this clonotype. V usage is TRBV5-5 and J usage is TRBJ2-3; the match to TRBD1 covers 8 bases. The junction had 9 bases not matched to a gene; V was cut back by 4 bases and J by 2 bases. The CDR3 is 16 amino acids. In germline, CDR1 is SGHKS, CDR2 YYEKEE (reference sequence). This chain's CDR3 is CASSRAGTGDTDTQYF. For the CDR3, the DNA is TGTGCCAGCAGCCGCGCCGGGACAGGAGACACAGATACGCAGTATTTT.

The rearrangement joins TRBV19 to TRBJ1-5; D is ambiguous. Germline V CDR1 and CDR2: LNHDA, SQIVND (reference sequence). This CDR3 spans 17 amino acids. The V gene lost 3 bases and the J gene lost 0 bases, with 15 bases spanning the gap. CDR3 protein: CASSMWQPMYSNQPQHF. DNA for the CDR3: TGTGCCAGTAGTATGTGGCAGCCGATGTATAGCAATCAGCCCCAGCATTTT.

The chain links TRBV20-1 to TRBJ2-6; D gene unclear. The CDR3 is 15 residues long. Deletions cut 6 bases from V and 4 bases from J, with 16 bases between. Germline V gives CDR1 DFQATT, CDR2 SNEGSKA (reference sequence). In DNA, the CDR3 is TGCAGTGCCAGGTCCACCTCTGGCGGGGCCAACGTCCTGACTTTC. It translates to CSARSTSGGANVLTF.